This TCR beta chain is from a study of blood T cell repertoires in COVID-19. Study summary: Both acute and convalescent COVID-19 samples were obtained from the United States, Italy and Spain. PBMCs, B-cell-depleted T cells, or T cells were the source of the cDNA or gDNA that made up the material.

CDR3 length equals 15 residues. Germline V CDR1 and CDR2: SGHTA, FQGTGA. Between the trimmed V and J ends, which lost 1 base and 6 bases, there was a span of 13 bases. Authors' data handling: Estimates of nucleated cell counts were drawn from the amplification of reference gene primers. Clones were sequenced by immunoSEQ multiplex PCR, and TCRdb holds only the in-frame ones, with some missing. V and J calls and clone size are copied from that table; D and trimming were computed from the DNA. The sample has 350,000 to 450,000 clones, less than 85% seen once; the top ten hold roughly 3.6%. Sequenced: peripheral blood. The receptor comes from a woman between 18 and 30 years old with acute or convalescent COVID-19. The V and J genes are TRBV7-3 and TRBJ2-1; D is perhaps TRBD1 (6 bases). The CDR3 loop is CASSLNQGFINEQFF. The CDR3 nucleotides read TGTGCCAGCAGCTTAAATCAGGGGTTCATCAATGAGCAGTTCTTC. The whole variable domain, filled in from reference TRBV7-3 and TRBJ2-1, reads GAGVSQTPSNKVTEKGKYVELRCDPISGHTALYWYRQSLGQGPEFLIYFQGTGAADDSGLPNDRFFAVRPEGSVSTLKIQRTERGDSAVYLCASSLNQGFINEQFFGPGTRLTVL.